The rows below give T cell receptor beta chains drawn from one sample of a study of blood T cell repertoires in COVID-19. Measured with immunoSEQ multiplex PCR; TCRdb has only the in-frame clones, and not every one. The table lists 150,000 to 200,000 clones, around 80% of them singletons. The material sequenced was peripheral blood. Receptors were obtained from a man aged 60 to 75 with acute or convalescent COVID-19. Both conserved end residues are part of each CDR3. D genes are given only for firm matches. Only part of the rows carry a size: once, few, many, or a class if the clone is expanded.

J gene	clone size	D gene	V gene	CDR3 protein	CDR3 DNA
TRBJ1-5	many	NA	TRBV5-1	CASSLLGHEPQHF	TGCGCCAGCAGCTTGTTGGGACACGAGCCCCAGCATTTT
TRBJ1-2	NA	TRBD1	TRBV29-1	CSALENRGIGGYTF	TGCAGCGCCCTGGAAAACAGGGGGATCGGCGGCTACACCTTC
TRBJ1-1	NA	NA	TRBV27	CASSPRQTVSAEAFF	TGTGCCAGCAGTCCCAGACAGACAGTGTCGGCTGAAGCTTTCTTT
TRBJ2-6	NA	NA	TRBV6-5	CASSLQVSGANVLTF	TGTGCCAGCAGTTTACAGGTCTCTGGGGCCAACGTCCTGACTTTC
TRBJ2-7	NA	NA	TRBV2	CASSDGPTGEQYF	TGTGCCAGCAGTGACGGTCCCACGGGGGAGCAGTACTTC
TRBJ2-3	NA	TRBD2	TRBV5-1	CASSRDGTSGSNTQYF	TGCGCCAGCAGTCGCGATGGGACTAGCGGGAGTAATACGCAGTATTTT
TRBJ2-5	once	TRBD1	TRBV11-2	CASSLARGQGETQYF	TGTGCCAGCAGCTTAGCTAGGGGACAGGGAGAGACCCAGTACTTC
TRBJ1-1	few	NA	TRBV6-5	CASYRETPNTEAFF	TGTGCCAGCTACAGGGAGACCCCGAACACTGAAGCTTTCTTT
TRBJ1-2	NA	TRBD1	TRBV10-3	CAISELILDRGPANYGYTF	TGTGCCATCAGTGAGCTGATCCTAGACAGGGGGCCAGCTAACTATGGCTACACCTTC
TRBJ2-2	few	TRBD2	TRBV7-9	CASSSPTSGRSGELFF	TGTGCCAGCAGCTCCCCGACTAGCGGGAGATCCGGGGAGCTGTTTTTT
TRBJ2-6	NA	NA	TRBV19	CASSMGLSGSGANVLTF	TGTGCCAGTAGTATGGGGTTGTCGGGGTCTGGGGCCAACGTCCTGACTTTC
TRBJ1-1	NA	NA	TRBV23-1	CASSQSPPINGETEAFF	TGCGCCAGCAGTCAATCCCCCCCCATCAACGGGGAAACTGAAGCTTTCTTT
TRBJ1-2	NA	NA	TRBV20-1	CSASAGLSNYGYTF	TGCAGTGCTAGTGCGGGGTTGTCCAACTATGGCTACACCTTC
TRBJ1-1	NA	NA	TRBV7-9	CASSALSPEAFF	TGTGCCAGCAGCGCTCTAAGTCCTGAAGCTTTCTTT
TRBJ1-2	once	TRBD1	TRBV19	CASSMDRGRYGYTF	TGTGCCAGTAGCATGGACAGGGGAAGATATGGCTACACCTTC
TRBJ2-6	NA	NA	TRBV10-3	CAISESSWEAGANVLTF	TGTGCCATCAGTGAGTCATCATGGGAGGCTGGGGCCAACGTCCTGACTTTC
TRBJ2-3	few	NA	TRBV6-5	CASSLPSGTDTQYF	TGTGCCAGCAGTTTGCCTAGCGGCACAGATACGCAGTATTTT
TRBJ2-7	NA	TRBD1	TRBV29-1	CSVEYPDRGYEQYF	TGCAGCGTTGAATACCCGGACAGGGGCTACGAGCAGTACTTC
TRBJ1-2	NA	NA	TRBV3-1/TRBV3-2	CASSQLEGREGYTF	TGTGCCAGCAGCCAACTTGAGGGAAGAGAAGGCTACACCTTC
TRBJ1-4	NA	TRBD1	TRBV6-4	CASSDSPGTVSEKLFF	TGTGCCAGCAGTGACTCTCCCGGGACAGTGAGTGAAAAACTGTTTTTT
TRBJ2-2	NA	TRBD2	TRBV24-1	CATSDPLAGGPTGELFF	TGTGCCACCAGTGACCCATTAGCGGGAGGGCCCACCGGGGAGCTGTTTTTT
TRBJ1-5	NA	TRBD1	TRBV19	CASSSVKDRGINQPQHF	TGTGCCAGTAGTTCGGTTAAGGACAGGGGTATCAATCAGCCCCAGCATTTT
TRBJ2-3	once	TRBD2	TRBV4-2	CASSQETSGGRFTDTQYF	TGTGCCAGCAGCCAAGAAACTAGCGGGGGCCGATTCACAGATACGCAGTATTTT